This T cell receptor beta chain is drawn from a study of T cells in localized non-small cell lung cancer. Study results and caveats: Uninvolved adjacent lung showed peak T cell clonality, exceeding tumor. Heterogeneity within the tumor remains possible, as just one region underwent sequencing.

Comment on this clone: Its cognate antigen is unknown.

Libraries were prepared by immunoSEQ multiplex PCR; TCRdb keeps only in-frame clonotypes and omits some of them. This sample has 90,000 or so clones, with 87% found just once. The CDR3 sequence is 14 residues long. Germline trimming cut 4 bases from V and 11 bases from J; bases unmatched to any gene: 13. Per the germline V gene, CDR1 is SGDLS and CDR2 is YYNGEE. The TCR was taken from a man aged 40 to 69 with stage I squamous cell lung carcinoma. The source was peripheral blood, collected before any cancer treatment. The chain uses TRBV9 and TRBJ1-2, with 8 bases lining up with TRBD1. The CDR3 region is CASSLGQGPRIYTF. Here the CDR3 DNA reads TGTGCCAGCAGCCTCGGACAGGGTCCCCGCATATACACCTTC.